This T cell receptor (beta chain) derives from a study of metastatic and nonmetastatic thyroid tumors (dated by TCRdb to 2019 to 2021). Notes on the research overall: For patients with malignant and with benign thyroid disease, the researchers compared repertoires between peripheral blood samples and tumor or nodule tissue samples. Study-wide findings and limitations: In both blood and tumor samples, malignant tumors were reported to have significantly higher TCR beta diversity than benign nodules.

The library came from PCR. Data came from an Illumina HiSeq 4000. High-throughput sequencing was used to profile the TCR beta-chain CDR3 region of each patient. As for the original processing: The researchers built a classifier to tell apart papillary thyroid cancer patients with distant metastasis, based on CDR3 differences among clinicopathological groups. The Shannon index was used to assess repertoire diversity, and the Morisita-Horn index was used to assess tumor-blood repertoire similarity. The public reads were reanalyzed by TCRdb: fastp trimming at Q25, MiXCR alignment, in-frame beta chains only. These V and J calls originate from TCRdb's pipeline instead of the authors' own analysis. This sample gives 20,000 or so clones in total; over 20% of them show up just once. The ten most abundant clones make up about 10% of the sample. Before undergoing thyroid surgery, none of the patients had been given any kind of treatment. Using T-cell receptor beta sequencing, the researchers looked back retrospectively at clinical samples from patients, gathered between about 2012 and 2019.

This clone was seen more than once but under ten times. The antigen this receptor binds is unknown. One base away there is no much larger clone; base qualities are not given. V was cut back by 8 bases and J by 7 bases, leaving a gap of 8 bases between them. From a lookup of the germline V gene, CDR1 and CDR2 are SGHTA and FQGNSA. Its CDR3 holds 10 amino acids, cysteine through phenylalanine. Here the CDR3 DNA is all that survives: 30 bases in frame from base 1. Source material: tumor tissue. The rearranged segments are TRBV7-2 and TRBJ1-1, with the D segment identity uncertain. The clonotype comes from a male donor with papillary thyroid cancer or a benign thyroid nodule (not recorded which). Some clones in this sample may be carry-over from other donors' samples. CDR3 reads: CASFNVEAFF. The DNA reads as follows: TGTGCCAGCTTTAACGTTGAAGCTTTCTTT. The entire variable domain, with the stretches around the CDR3 drawn from the reference TRBV7-2 and TRBJ1-1 proteins, is GAGVSQSPSNKVTEKGKDVELRCDPISGHTALYWYRQSLGQGLEFLIYFQGNSAPDKSGLPSDRFSAERTGGSVSTLTIQRTQQEDSAVYLCASFNVEAFFGQGTRLTVV.